This TCR beta chain is from a study of CD8 T cells in Susac syndrome. Treatment-naive patients with stable or active relapsing-remitting disease were the multiple sclerosis controls. V was trimmed by 3 bases and J by 2 bases, leaving 8 bases between them. This CDR3 comprises 13 residues. Germline CDR1 is KGHSH and CDR2 is LQKENI. Random hexamers were used to reverse transcribe roughly 0.45 to 1 ug of RNA. TCRdb fed the immunoSEQ multiplex PCR reads into MiXCR, producing one record per CDR3 protein. Among around 130,000 distinct CDR3 sequences, around 96% were seen once, and the ten largest hold over 0.09%.

The clonotype comes from a human donor with multiple sclerosis. The genes are TRBV18 and TRBJ2-7; no clear D gene. What was sequenced was CD4+ T cells from PBMCs. The CDR3 nucleotides read TGTGCCAGCTCACCGTTTGGCACCTACGAGCAGTACTTC. This sequence encodes CASSPFGTYEQYF.